These T cell receptor beta chains were read from a single sample in a study of T cell responses to AZD1222 COVID-19 vaccine. Profiling relied on immunoSEQ multiplex PCR, and the TCRdb table lists in-frame clones only, not all of them. The sample yields 120,000 or so clones, 80% to 90% seen once. The sample was peripheral blood, taken on day 0 of AZD1222 vaccination. The receptors derive from an adult in good health. The CDR3 runs from the conserved cysteine through the conserved F or W. The D gene is left open where the match is weak. Clone size is shown for a subset of rows, as once, few, many or a class of expanded clone.

V	size	D	J	DNA	CDR3
TRBV10-3	.	TRBD2	TRBJ2-7	TGTGCCATCAGCCAGGAGGGCGGGAGGGCCTACGAGCAGTACTTC	CAISQEGGRAYEQYF
TRBV2	.	.	TRBJ2-2	TGTGCCAGCACCGGGACACTCAACACCGGGGAGCTGTTTTTT	CASTGTLNTGELFF
TRBV7-9	.	.	TRBJ2-7	TGTGCCAGCAGCTTAGGTGCTTCCTACGAGCAGTACTTC	CASSLGASYEQYF
TRBV28	.	.	TRBJ2-1	TGTGCCAGCAGTCTCCCAAGGCAGCGGGAGTTCTTC	CASSLPRQREFF
TRBV20-1	.	.	TRBJ1-2	TGCAGTGCAGATCAAGGTTATGGCTACACCTTC	CSADQGYGYTF
TRBV11-3	.	.	TRBJ2-3	TGTGCCAGCAGCTTAGCCAGCCCAGATACGCAGTATTTT	CASSLASPDTQYF
TRBV5-1	.	.	TRBJ2-1	TGCGCCAGCAGCAGGGGGGGTGAGGATGAGCAGTTCTTC	CASSRGGEDEQFF
TRBV9	.	TRBD2	TRBJ2-5	TGTGCCAGCAGCTCCAGAGGAGCGGGGGGAGAGACCCAGTACTTC	CASSSRGAGGETQYF
TRBV6-5	.	.	TRBJ2-2	TGTGCCAGCAGAACTGGGGACACCGGGGAGCTGTTTTTT	CASRTGDTGELFF
TRBV7-8	.	.	TRBJ1-1	TGTGCCAGCAGCTTAGTGGCTCGCGCGACTGAAGCTTTCTTT	CASSLVARATEAFF
TRBV3-1/TRBV3-2	.	.	TRBJ1-4	TGTGCCAGCAGCCAAATGAGCCAGGCTAATGAAAAACTGTTTTTT	CASSQMSQANEKLFF
TRBV29-1	.	.	TRBJ2-3	TGCAGCGTTCGGAGACCGAGCACAGATACGCAGTATTTT	CSVRRPSTDTQYF
TRBV6-6	.	TRBD2	TRBJ2-1	TGTGCCAGCAGCAATAGCGGGACTTACAATGAGCAGTTCTTC	CASSNSGTYNEQFF
TRBV28	.	.	TRBJ2-1	TGTGCCAGCAGGGCATCAGGGAACAATGAGCAGTTCTTC	CASRASGNNEQFF
TRBV5-5	.	TRBD1	TRBJ1-1	TGTGCCAGCAGCTTTGGCCGAGGACAGGGGAGAGGGGACACTGAAGCTTTCTTT	CASSFGRGQGRGDTEAFF
TRBV19	.	.	TRBJ2-7	TGTGCCAGTAGTGTGGGGGTGGTGTACGAGCAGTACTTC	CASSVGVVYEQYF
TRBV4-3	.	.	TRBJ1-1	TGCGCCAGCAGCTACCGGCTTAATGCTGAAGCTTTCTTT	CASSYRLNAEAFF
TRBV5-6	once	TRBD2	TRBJ2-3	TGTGCCTACACCCAGCGGGGGACCACAGATACGCAGTATTTT	CAYTQRGTTDTQYF
TRBV7-9	once	.	TRBJ1-2	TGTGCCAGCAGCTTCGAACTAACAGGGCCTCATTTC	CASSFELTGPHF
TRBV7-9	.	TRBD2	TRBJ2-1	TGTGCCAGCAGCTTAGGGCTAGCGGGAGTAAATGAGCAGTTCTTC	CASSLGLAGVNEQFF
TRBV10-3	.	TRBD1	TRBJ2-7	TGTGCCATCAGTGAGTCAACCCGGACAGGGGGCGCGGGGCAGTACTTC	CAISESTRTGGAGQYF
TRBV4-1	.	TRBD1	TRBJ1-2	TGCGCCAGCAGCCAAGATCACGTTGCGGCAGGGGGAAACTATGGCTACACCTTC	CASSQDHVAAGGNYGYTF
TRBV5-4	.	.	TRBJ2-2	TGTGCCAGCAGCGTCCACAGGGAATTGATGAACACCGGGGAGCTGTTTTTT	CASSVHRELMNTGELFF
TRBV30	few	.	TRBJ2-7	TGTGCCACGACGACGGGGCACGAGCAGTACTTC	CATTTGHEQYF
TRBV29-1	.	TRBD1	TRBJ1-4	TGCAGCGCCGGGACAGCCCTAAATGAAAAACTGTTTTTT	CSAGTALNEKLFF
TRBV29-1	.	TRBD1	TRBJ1-3	TGCAGCGTGAGAGATCCGGGACAGGGAAACACCATATATTTT	CSVRDPGQGNTIYF
TRBV7-2	.	TRBD2	TRBJ2-5	TGTGCCAGCAGCTTAGGGACTAGCTCAACCCAGGAGCACTTC	CASSLGTSSTQEHF
TRBV30	.	TRBD1	TRBJ1-2	TGTGCCTGGAGTGGGACAGGGGGCCCCTCCTATGGCTACACCTTC	CAWSGTGGPSYGYTF
TRBV5-1	.	.	TRBJ1-2	TGCGCCAGCAGCTTCGGCTGGAGGGGTGGCTACACCTTC	CASSFGWRGGYTF
TRBV20-1	once	.	TRBJ1-4	TGCAGTGCGCGGTTTAATGAAAAACTGTTTTTT	CSARFNEKLFF
TRBV28	.	TRBD1	TRBJ1-4	TGTGCCAGCAGGGGACCAGGGGGCAGTAATGAAAAACTGTTTTTT	CASRGPGGSNEKLFF
TRBV6-4	.	TRBD1	TRBJ2-2	TGTGCCAGCAGCCCTACAGGGGGGAACACCGGGGAGCTGTTTTTT	CASSPTGGNTGELFF
TRBV21-1	.	.	TRBJ1-2	TGTGCCAGCGGACAGGGGGCCTATGGCTACACCTTC	CASGQGAYGYTF
TRBV6-6	.	TRBD2	TRBJ2-1	TGTGCCAGCAAGGCGGGAGGTATTGATGAGCAGTTCTTC	CASKAGGIDEQFF
TRBV19	.	TRBD1	TRBJ1-4	TGTGCCAGTAGTACCGGGACAGGGGGTGTGCAGTCAAGGAAACTGTTTTTT	CASSTGTGGVQSRKLFF
TRBV3-1/TRBV3-2	.	.	TRBJ1-1	TGTGCCAGCAGCCAAGAGCCGGGAGAGGCGGCTTTCTTT	CASSQEPGEAAFF
TRBV5-5	.	TRBD2	TRBJ2-3	TGTGCCAGCAGCTTGGTTCCGGGAGGTACCACAGATACGCAGTATTTT	CASSLVPGGTTDTQYF
TRBV2	few	.	TRBJ1-2	TGTGCCAGCAGTGAAGGCGTTGGCTATGGCTACACCTTC	CASSEGVGYGYTF
TRBV7-2	.	.	TRBJ1-4	TGTGCCAGCAGCTTATGGGAGTCCGATGAAAAACTGTTTTTT	CASSLWESDEKLFF
TRBV12-3/TRBV12-4	.	.	TRBJ2-1	TGTGCCAGCAGTCCAAAGAATGAGCAGTTCTTC	CASSPKNEQFF
TRBV7-2	.	TRBD1	TRBJ2-7	TGTGCCAGCAGCTCGGGACAGGGGGGACGGGTCGAGCAGTACTTC	CASSSGQGGRVEQYF
TRBV28	.	.	TRBJ1-2	TGTGCCAGCAGTTCCCCCGCAGGGGAGGGTGCCTACACCTTC	CASSSPAGEGAYTF
TRBV19	once	.	TRBJ1-5	TGTGCCAGTAGTATGGGGAGGGATAGCAATCAGCCCCAGCATTTT	CASSMGRDSNQPQHF
TRBV28	.	.	TRBJ2-1	TGTGCCAGCAGCCCCACCTCCTACAATGAGCAGTTCTTC	CASSPTSYNEQFF
TRBV5-1	.	.	TRBJ2-1	TGCGCCAGCAGCCTCGGACAGCAAAATGAGCAGTTCTTC	CASSLGQQNEQFF